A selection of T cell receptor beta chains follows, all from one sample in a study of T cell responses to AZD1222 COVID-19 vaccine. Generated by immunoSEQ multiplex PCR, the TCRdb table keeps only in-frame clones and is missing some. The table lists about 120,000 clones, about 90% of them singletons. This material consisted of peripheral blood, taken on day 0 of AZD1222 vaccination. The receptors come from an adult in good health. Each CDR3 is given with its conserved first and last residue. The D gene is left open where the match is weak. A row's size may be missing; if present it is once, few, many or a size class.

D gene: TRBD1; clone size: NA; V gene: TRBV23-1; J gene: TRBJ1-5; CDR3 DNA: TGCGCCAGCAGATTAACAGGGGCTTATAGCAATCAGCCCCAGCATTTT; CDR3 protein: CASRLTGAYSNQPQHF
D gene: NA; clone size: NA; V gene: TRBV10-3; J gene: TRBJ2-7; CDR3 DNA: TGTGCCATCAGTTATCAGGGGGGACCCGTATACGAGCAGTACTTC; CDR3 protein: CAISYQGGPVYEQYF
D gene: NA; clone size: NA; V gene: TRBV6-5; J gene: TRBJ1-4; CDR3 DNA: TGTGCCAGCAGTTCCGCCCTCGGTCCTGAGGGGGAAAAACTGTTTTTT; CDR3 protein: CASSSALGPEGEKLFF
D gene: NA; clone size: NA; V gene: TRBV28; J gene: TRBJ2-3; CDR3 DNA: TGTGCCAGCAGTTTATACCACCGGGGCACAGATACGCAGTATTTT; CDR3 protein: CASSLYHRGTDTQYF
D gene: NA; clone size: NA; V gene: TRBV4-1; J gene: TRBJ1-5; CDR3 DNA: TGCGCCAGCAGCCAAATGGAAGGGACCAATCAGCCCCAGCATTTT; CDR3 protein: CASSQMEGTNQPQHF
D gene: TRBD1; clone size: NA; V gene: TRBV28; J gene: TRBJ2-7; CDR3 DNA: TGTGCCAGCAGGACAGGGGGCATATCCGAGCAGTACTTC; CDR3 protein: CASRTGGISEQYF
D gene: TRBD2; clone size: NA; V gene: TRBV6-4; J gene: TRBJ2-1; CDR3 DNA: TGTGCCAGCAGTAGGGGACTAGCGGGAGATGAGCAGTTCTTC; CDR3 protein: CASSRGLAGDEQFF
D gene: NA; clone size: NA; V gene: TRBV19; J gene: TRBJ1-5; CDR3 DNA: TGTGCCAGTACCTTCGGGAATGGCAATCAGCCCCAGCATTTT; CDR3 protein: CASTFGNGNQPQHF
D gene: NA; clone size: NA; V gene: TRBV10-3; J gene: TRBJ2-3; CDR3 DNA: TGTGCCATCAGTGAGAAACAGCCTACACTCACAGATACGCAGTATTTT; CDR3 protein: CAISEKQPTLTDTQYF
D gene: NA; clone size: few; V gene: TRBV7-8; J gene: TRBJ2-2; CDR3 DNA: TGTGCCAGCAGCGAGAGGGCTAGACTGACGGTCGGGGAGCTGTTTTTT; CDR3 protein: CASSERARLTVGELFF
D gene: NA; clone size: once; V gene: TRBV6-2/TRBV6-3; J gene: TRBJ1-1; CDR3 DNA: TGTGCCAGCAGTGTCCTTAGGACACCTCAGCCTGAAGCTTTCTTT; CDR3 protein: CASSVLRTPQPEAFF
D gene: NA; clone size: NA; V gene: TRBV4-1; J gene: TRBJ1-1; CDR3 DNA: TGCGCCAGCAGCCTACGGGACGAACCGAACACTGAAGCTTTCTTT; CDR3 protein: CASSLRDEPNTEAFF
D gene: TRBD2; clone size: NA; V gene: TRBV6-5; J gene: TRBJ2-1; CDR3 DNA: TGTGCCAGCAGTTACGGGACTAGAGGGTGGGGTGAGCAGTTCTTC; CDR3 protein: CASSYGTRGWGEQFF
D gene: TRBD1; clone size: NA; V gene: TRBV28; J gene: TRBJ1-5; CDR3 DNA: TGTGCCAGCAGTAAAACGACAGGGGGTATCGGCCAGCCCCAGCATTTT; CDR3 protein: CASSKTTGGIGQPQHF
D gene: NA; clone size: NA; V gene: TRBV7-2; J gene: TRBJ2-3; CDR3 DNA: TGTGCCAGCAGCACGGAAGGGAGGGATACGCAGTATTTT; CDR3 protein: CASSTEGRDTQYF
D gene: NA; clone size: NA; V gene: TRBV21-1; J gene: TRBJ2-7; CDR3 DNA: TGTGCCAGCAGCAAAGGACGGGACGAGCAGTACTTC; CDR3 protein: CASSKGRDEQYF
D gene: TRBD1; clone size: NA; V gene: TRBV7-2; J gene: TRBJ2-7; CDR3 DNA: TGTGCCAGCAGCTTAGGGGCCCTCAGGGGGCTGGGCGAGCAGTACTTC; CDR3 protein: CASSLGALRGLGEQYF
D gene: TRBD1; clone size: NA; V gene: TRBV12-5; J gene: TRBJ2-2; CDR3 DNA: TGTGCTAGTGGTTTCGGGACAGGACTTTCGTGGAGGGGTACCGGGGAGCTGTTTTTT; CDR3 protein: CASGFGTGLSWRGTGELFF
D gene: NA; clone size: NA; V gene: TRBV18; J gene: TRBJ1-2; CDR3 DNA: TGTGCCAGCTCATTGGGTACAGGCCTCAGCTATGGCTACACCTTC; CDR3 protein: CASSLGTGLSYGYTF
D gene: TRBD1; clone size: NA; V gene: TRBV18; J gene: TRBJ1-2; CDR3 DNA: TGTGCCAGCTCACCACTCCTTCCACAGGGGTATGGCTACACCTTC; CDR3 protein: CASSPLLPQGYGYTF
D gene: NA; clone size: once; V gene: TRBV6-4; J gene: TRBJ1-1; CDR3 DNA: TGTGCCAGCAGTGATAGGGGCATGAACACTGAAGCTTTCTTT; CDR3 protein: CASSDRGMNTEAFF
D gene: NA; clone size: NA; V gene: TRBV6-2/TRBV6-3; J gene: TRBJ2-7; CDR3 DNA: TGTGCCAGCAGTTACCGGGGGGCCGAGCAGTACTTC; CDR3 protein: CASSYRGAEQYF
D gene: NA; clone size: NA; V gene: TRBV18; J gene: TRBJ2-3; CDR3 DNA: TGTGCCAGCTCACCACTCCCCCTAGCTGGGGTCACAGATACGCAGTATTTT; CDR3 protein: CASSPLPLAGVTDTQYF
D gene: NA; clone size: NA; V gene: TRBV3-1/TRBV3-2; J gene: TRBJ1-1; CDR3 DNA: TGTGCCAGCAGCGAAAATTCGGACTGGAACACTGAAGCTTTCTTT; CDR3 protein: CASSENSDWNTEAFF
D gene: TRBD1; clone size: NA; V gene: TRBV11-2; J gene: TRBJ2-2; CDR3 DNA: TGTGCCAGCAGCGGTTCCGAGTGGCCAGGGGGCGGGAAAGCCGGGGAGCTGTTTTTT; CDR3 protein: CASSGSEWPGGGKAGELFF
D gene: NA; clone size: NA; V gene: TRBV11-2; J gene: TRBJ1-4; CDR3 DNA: TGTGCCAGCAGCTTAGGATTTGGGGACGGGGGGACTGCCTTGGGAAAACTGTTTTTT; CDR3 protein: CASSLGFGDGGTALGKLFF
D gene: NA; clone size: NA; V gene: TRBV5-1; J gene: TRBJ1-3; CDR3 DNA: TGCGCCAGCAGAATGGATTCGGGAAACACCATATATTTT; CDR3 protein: CASRMDSGNTIYF
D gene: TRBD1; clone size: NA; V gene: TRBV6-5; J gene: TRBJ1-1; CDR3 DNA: TGTGCCAGCAGTTACTCGAGGGCAGGGGGTGAAGCTTTCTTT; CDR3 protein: CASSYSRAGGEAFF
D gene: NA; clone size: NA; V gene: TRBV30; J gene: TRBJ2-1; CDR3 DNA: TGTGCCTGGAAAGCGGGCAATGAGCAGTTCTTC; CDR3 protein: CAWKAGNEQFF
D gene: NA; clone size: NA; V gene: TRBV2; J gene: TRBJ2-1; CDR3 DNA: TGTGCCAGCAGTGAAGGAACGGGCGGGTTCCTCTACAATGAGCAGTTCTTC; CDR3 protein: CASSEGTGGFLYNEQFF
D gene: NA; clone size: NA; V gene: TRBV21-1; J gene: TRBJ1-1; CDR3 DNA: TGTGCCAGTCGTCGGACAGGGTGGGGCACTGAAGCTTTCTTT; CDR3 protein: CASRRTGWGTEAFF
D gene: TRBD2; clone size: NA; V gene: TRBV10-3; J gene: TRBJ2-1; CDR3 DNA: TGTGCCATACAAAGCGGGAGCAGATACAATGAGCAGTTCTTC; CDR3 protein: CAIQSGSRYNEQFF
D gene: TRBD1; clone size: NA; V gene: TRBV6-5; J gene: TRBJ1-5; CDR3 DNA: TGTGCCAGCAGTAAGACAGGGGCCGAGCCCCAGCATTTT; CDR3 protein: CASSKTGAEPQHF
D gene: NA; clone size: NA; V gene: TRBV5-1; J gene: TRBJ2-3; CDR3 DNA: TGCGCCAGCACCACTTCCAAGTCCGGAGGGGGGGCCAGTACAGATACGCAGTATTTT; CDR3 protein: CASTTSKSGGGASTDTQYF
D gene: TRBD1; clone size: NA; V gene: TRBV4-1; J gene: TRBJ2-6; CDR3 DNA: TGCGCCAGCAGCCGCGGGACAGGGGGTTCTGGGGCCAACGTCCTGACTTTC; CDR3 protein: CASSRGTGGSGANVLTF
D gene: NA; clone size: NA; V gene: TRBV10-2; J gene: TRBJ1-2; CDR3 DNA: TGCGCCAGCAGTGAGCAGGGGTACTATGGCTACACCTTC; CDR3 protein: CASSEQGYYGYTF
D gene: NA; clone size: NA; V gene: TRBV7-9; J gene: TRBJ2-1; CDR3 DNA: TGTGCCAGCAGCTTAGCGCTACAGAATGAGCAGTTCTTC; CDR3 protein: CASSLALQNEQFF
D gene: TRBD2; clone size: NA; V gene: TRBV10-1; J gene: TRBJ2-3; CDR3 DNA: TGCGCCCGCAGTCGACTAGCGGGTACAGATACGCAGTATTTT; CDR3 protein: CARSRLAGTDTQYF
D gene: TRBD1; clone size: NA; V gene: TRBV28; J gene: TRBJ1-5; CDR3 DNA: TGTGCCAGCAGATCCTCCCCGGGACAGGGCGCTTGGAGCAATCAGCCCCAGCATTTT; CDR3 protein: CASRSSPGQGAWSNQPQHF
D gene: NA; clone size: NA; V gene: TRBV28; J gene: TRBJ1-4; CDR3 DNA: TGTGCCGTAGGACTGGGGAGCCTGAATGAAAAACTGTTTTTT; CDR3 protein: CAVGLGSLNEKLFF
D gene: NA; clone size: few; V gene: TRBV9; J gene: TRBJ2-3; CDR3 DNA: TGTGCCAGCAGCGCCCTGACGTCTTCGACAGATACGCAGTATTTT; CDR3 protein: CASSALTSSTDTQYF
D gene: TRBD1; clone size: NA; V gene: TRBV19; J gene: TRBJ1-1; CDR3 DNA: TGTGCCAGTAGTGTCGGGACAGGGCGTTTCGGAGCTTTCTTT; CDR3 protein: CASSVGTGRFGAFF
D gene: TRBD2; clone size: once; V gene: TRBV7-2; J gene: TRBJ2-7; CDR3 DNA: TGTGCCAGCAGCTTAATCCAGCGGGACTCCTACGAGCAGTACTTC; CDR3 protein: CASSLIQRDSYEQYF
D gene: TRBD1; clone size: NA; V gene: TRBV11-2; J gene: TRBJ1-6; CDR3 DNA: TGTGCCAGCAGACCTCGGGACAGGGACCCTAATTCACCCCTCCACTTT; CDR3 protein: CASRPRDRDPNSPLHF
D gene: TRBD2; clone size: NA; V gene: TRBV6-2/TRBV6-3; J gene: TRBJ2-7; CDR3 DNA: TGTGCCAGCAGTTACCGCGGACTAGCGGGAGCCCTGTCCTACGAGCAGTACTTC; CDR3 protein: CASSYRGLAGALSYEQYF
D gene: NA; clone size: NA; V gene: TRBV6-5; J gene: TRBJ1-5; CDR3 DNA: TGTGCCAGCAGTTACTCAACTGGGGGCAATCAGCCCCAGCATTTT; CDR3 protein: CASSYSTGGNQPQHF
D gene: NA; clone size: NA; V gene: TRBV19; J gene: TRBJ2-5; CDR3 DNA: TGTGCCAGCAATGACCGGACAGATCAAGAGACCCAGTACTTC; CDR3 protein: CASNDRTDQETQYF
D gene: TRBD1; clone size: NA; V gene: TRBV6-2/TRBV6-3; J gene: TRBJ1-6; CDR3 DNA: TGTGCCAGCAGTTACTCTGGATTATGGGACAGCTCCTATAATTCACCCCTCCACTTT; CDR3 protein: CASSYSGLWDSSYNSPLHF
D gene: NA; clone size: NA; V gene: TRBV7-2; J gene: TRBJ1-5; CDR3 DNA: TGTGCCAGCAGCTTAGGAGGGACATTACATTTT; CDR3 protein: CASSLGGTLHF
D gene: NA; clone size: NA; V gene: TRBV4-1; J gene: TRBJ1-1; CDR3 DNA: TGCGCCAGCAGCCAAGAGGATCTCGTAGGAACTGAAGCTTTCTTT; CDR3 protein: CASSQEDLVGTEAFF
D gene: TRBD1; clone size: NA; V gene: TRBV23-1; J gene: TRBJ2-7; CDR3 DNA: TGCGCCAGCATGACAGGACAGGGAGGCCACGAGCAGTACTTC; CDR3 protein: CASMTGQGGHEQYF
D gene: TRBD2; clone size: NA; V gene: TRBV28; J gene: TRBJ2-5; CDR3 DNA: TGTGCCAGCAGTTCGAAACTAGCGCCTACCCAAGAGACCCAGTACTTC; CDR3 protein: CASSSKLAPTQETQYF
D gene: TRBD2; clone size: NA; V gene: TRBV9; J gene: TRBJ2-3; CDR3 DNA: TGTGCCAGCAGCATCGGGCTAGCGGGACGCACAGATACGCAGTATTTT; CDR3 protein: CASSIGLAGRTDTQYF
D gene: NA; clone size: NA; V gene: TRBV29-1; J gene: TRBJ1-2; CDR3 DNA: TGCAGCGTTGAACAGCTGATCCACAGTGGGGACTATGGCTACACCTTC; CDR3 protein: CSVEQLIHSGDYGYTF
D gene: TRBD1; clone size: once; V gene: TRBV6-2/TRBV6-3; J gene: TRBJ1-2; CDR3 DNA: TGTGCCAGCAGTTACACAGGGGGCTATGGCTACACCTTC; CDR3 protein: CASSYTGGYGYTF
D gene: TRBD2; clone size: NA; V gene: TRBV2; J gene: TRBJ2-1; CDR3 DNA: TGTGCCAGCAGGCCTCCGGGACTAGGTCTCCCCAATGAGCAGTTCTTC; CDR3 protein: CASRPPGLGLPNEQFF
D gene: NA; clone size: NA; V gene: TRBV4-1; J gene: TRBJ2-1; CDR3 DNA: TGCGCCAGCAGCCAAGTATTAGCACTCCCGGGGTACAATGAGCAGTTCTTC; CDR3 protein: CASSQVLALPGYNEQFF
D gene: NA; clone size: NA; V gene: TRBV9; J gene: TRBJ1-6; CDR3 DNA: TGTGCCAGCAGCGTAGATGGGAGTTGGAATTCACCCCTCCACTTT; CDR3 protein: CASSVDGSWNSPLHF
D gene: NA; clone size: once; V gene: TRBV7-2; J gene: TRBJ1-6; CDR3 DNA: TGTGCCAGCAGCTGGGGGCCTGATTCACCCCTCCACTTT; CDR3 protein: CASSWGPDSPLHF